The 9 T cell receptor beta chains reported below all come from one sample, sequenced in a study of blood T cell repertoires in COVID-19. Repertoires were generated with immunoSEQ multiplex PCR, while TCRdb's copy carries only in-frame clones and drops some. The sample lists approximately 220,000 clones, about nine tenths seen once, with less than 4.5% in the top ten. Sequencing was performed on peripheral blood. These receptors all come from a man aged 50 to 59 with acute or convalescent COVID-19.

The chain has TRBV5-1 and TRBJ1-1; no reliable D call. The CDR3 loop spans 12 amino acids. The V gene's germline CDR1 is SGHRS and CDR2 YFSETQ. V shed 7 bases and J shed 2 bases, with 9 bases lying between them. The CDR3 region has the DNA TGCGCCAGCGGTCAACTTAACACTGAAGCTTTCTTT. Translating gives CASGQLNTEAFF.

The DNA of the CDR3 is TGTGCCACCAGCAGAGATCCCATGAACACTGAAGCTTTCTTT. Residues: CATSRDPMNTEAFF. The chain recombines TRBV15 with TRBJ1-1; no clear D. Germline-derived CDR1 and CDR2 are LNHNV and YYDKDF (reference sequence). The V and J ends lost 0 bases and 0 bases respectively, with 5 bases between them. CDR3 length equals 14 residues.

The chain joins TRBV30 to TRBJ1-2; possible D gene TRBD1, 5 bases. This CDR3 has 15 residues. The germline gives CDR1 GTSNPN, CDR2 SVGIG (reference sequence). Deletions cut 5 bases from V and 0 bases from J, with 16 bases between. CDR3 DNA: TGTGCCTGGTCAACGGGGGGGGGAACTAACTATGGCTACACCTTC. Translation: CAWSTGGGTNYGYTF.

This clone has more than one count but fewer than ten. The chain links TRBV18 to TRBJ2-7; a possible D gene is TRBD1 (5 bases). This CDR3 has 16 residues. The germline V and J ends were trimmed by 0 bases and 2 bases, with 14 bases remaining between them. From germline, CDR1 is KGHSH and CDR2 LQKENI. CDR3 nucleotides: TGTGCCAGCTCACCACCATCCGCAGGGAAAACCTACGAGCAGTACTTC. It codes for CASSPPSAGKTYEQYF.

This clone was observed a single time. The chain joins TRBV9 to TRBJ1-1, with D perhaps matching TRBD1 (5 bases). V was pared by 0 bases and J by 0 bases, with 12 bases between. Germline V gene data show CDR1 as SGDLS and CDR2 as YYNGEE. The CDR3 has 16 residues. The CDR3 here is CASSVDGNRLNTEAFF. In DNA form, the CDR3 reads TGTGCCAGCAGCGTAGATGGCAACAGGCTGAACACTGAAGCTTTCTTT.

The CDR3 reads CASSRLDKAYTF. The CDR3 coding sequence is TGTGCCAGCAGCCGATTGGACAAGGCCTACACCTTC. J is TRBJ1-2 and V is TRBV3-1 (or the pseudogene TRBV3-2), with a tentative D call TRBD1 (5 bases). Germline CDR1 reads LGHDT; CDR2 reads YNNKEL (reference sequence). The CDR3 is made up of 12 amino acids. The V and J ends lost 4 bases and 10 bases respectively, with 13 bases between them.

This clone showed up just once. In nucleotides, the CDR3 is TGCGCCAGCAGCCAACCCTTGAGGAGGAACACTGAAGCTTTCTTT. Translation: CASSQPLRRNTEAFF. The genes are TRBV4-1 and TRBJ1-1; no reliable D call. Between the trimmed V and J ends, which lost 2 bases and 1 base, there was a span of 11 bases. Germline values: CDR1 MGHRA, CDR2 YSYEKL. The CDR3 has 15 amino acids.

J is TRBJ1-6 and V is TRBV5-1; perhaps TRBD1 as D (5 bases). From germline, CDR1 is SGHRS and CDR2 YFSETQ. CDR3 size: 19 residues. Trimming shortened V by 1 base and J by 0 bases, and 17 bases separated the two germline ends. For the CDR3, the DNA is TGCGCCAGCAGCTTGACGACAGCCAGGTCGAGCTCCTATAATTCACCCCTCCACTTT. The encoded protein is CASSLTTARSSSYNSPLHF.

The chain couples TRBV29-1 to TRBJ1-1; 9 bases align to TRBD1. The CDR3 covers 12 residues. CDR1 is SQVTM, CDR2 ANQGSEA, per germline. V dropped 6 bases and J dropped 5; count of bases not matched to a gene: 4. CDR3 in amino acids: CSVRQGVTEAFF. Here the CDR3 DNA reads TGCAGCGTCCGACAGGGGGTGACTGAAGCTTTCTTT.